This T cell receptor beta chain comes out of a study of T cells in Graves' hyperthyroidism and ophthalmopathy. RNA transcripts provided the source from which TCR beta CDR3 regions were amplified. RT-PCR in the first round (using the HTBI primer set) targeted the TCR CDR3. TCRdb used MiXCR to reprocess the multiplex PCR reads, holding one entry per CDR3 protein. The sample records around 700,000 distinct CDR3 sequences, about 35% being singletons. The ends were cut back, 2 bases at V and 2 bases at J, with 7 bases in the middle. Germline loops: CDR1 MNHEY, CDR2 SVGEGT. The CDR3 has 13 amino acids. This clonotype originated in a woman aged 40 to 55 with Graves' hyperthyroidism. Sequenced material: blood. The chain uses TRBV6-2 or TRBV6-3 and TRBJ2-7; D gene ambiguous. The DNA of the CDR3 is TGTGCCAGCAGTTACGGTGATACCTACGAGCAGTACTTC. Translation gives CASSYGDTYEQYF.